The 8 T cell receptor beta chains in this list originate from one sample, sequenced in a study of shared clonotypes between healthy human individuals. Cells designated naive CD8 were CD45RO-negative and were positively selected for CCR7, with terminally differentiated effector memory CD45RA+ cells excluded. Sequenced by immunoSEQ multiplex PCR; TCRdb stores in-frame clones only, minus some. This table has 1.5 million to 2.5 million clones, over 85% appearing once. Specimen: naive CD8+ T cells sorted from blood. The receptors stem from a man aged 18 to 30 in good health.

This clone was detected once. The gene calls are TRBV2 and TRBJ2-7; D gene uncertain. From germline, CDR1 is SNHLY and CDR2 FYNNEI. V lost 7 bases, J lost 3 bases, and 10 bases lay in between. The CDR3 is made up of 12 amino acids. DNA of the CDR3: TGTGCCAGCAAGGTCATCCACTACGAGCAGTACTTC. As protein: CASKVIHYEQYF.

The CDR3 here is CASSEYYTGAETQYF. CDR3 bases: TGTGCCAGCAGTGAATACTATACAGGGGCAGAGACCCAGTACTTC. The chain has TRBV6-1 and TRBJ2-5; 7 bases map to TRBD1. The CDR3 contains 15 residues. V dropped 2 bases and J dropped 4; count of bases not matched to a gene: 7. The V gene's germline CDR1 is MNHNS and CDR2 SASEGT.

The gene calls are TRBV4-1 and TRBJ1-1; D not resolved. Germline V CDR1 and CDR2: MGHRA, YSYEKL. The CDR3 is made up of 14 amino acids. The ends were cut back, 3 bases at V and 2 bases at J, with 10 bases in the middle. This CDR3 is CASSQAGVNTEAFF. The CDR3 DNA sequence: TGCGCCAGCAGCCAGGCCGGAGTCAACACTGAAGCTTTCTTT.

The V and J genes are TRBV2 and TRBJ2-7, with D perhaps TRBD1 or TRBD2 (5 bases each). The length of the CDR3 is 12 residues. V lost 7 bases and J 3 bases, leaving 10 bases between the germline ends. In germline, CDR1 is SNHLY, CDR2 FYNNEI. In nucleotides, the CDR3 is TGTGCCAGCATGCAGGGACGCTACGAGCAGTACTTC. It specifies CASMQGRYEQYF.

The chain joins TRBV4-1 to TRBJ2-2, with D perhaps assigned TRBD1 or TRBD2 (6 bases each). The CDR3 consists of 15 residues. Per the germline V gene, CDR1 is MGHRA and CDR2 is YSYEKL. Trimming took off 6 bases at V and 7 bases at J, with 18 bases between the two ends. CDR3 sequence reads: CASRHGGELSGELFF. Here the CDR3 DNA reads TGCGCCAGCAGGCACGGGGGCGAGCTCAGCGGGGAGCTGTTTTTT.

V is TRBV6-6 and J is TRBJ1-6, with 7 bases that match TRBD1. The CDR3 has 13 residues. J was trimmed by 7 bases and V by 8 bases; bases with no gene match: 5. Germline CDR1 is MNHNY and CDR2 is SVGAGI (reference sequence). The CDR3 bases are TGTGCCAGCGGCCCGACAGGGAATTCACCCCTCCACTTT. Residues: CASGPTGNSPLHF.

The J gene is TRBJ2-3, the V gene TRBV7-9, with D possibly matching TRBD2 (6 bases). Germline loops: CDR1 SEHNR, CDR2 FQNEAQ (reference sequence). The CDR3 spans 17 residues. Trimming cost V 1 base and J 3 bases, with 17 bases left between them. CDR3 DNA sequence: TGTGCCAGCAGCTTAGGATCAGGCGGGGATACAACAGATACGCAGTATTTT. Protein sequence: CASSLGSGGDTTDTQYF.

The chain joins TRBV6-6 to TRBJ2-3; 8 bases line up with TRBD1. With V trimmed by 1 base and J by 14 bases, 8 bases remained unmatched. The germline gives CDR1 MNHNY, CDR2 SVGAGI (reference sequence). CDR3 length: 13 amino acids. The DNA for the CDR3 is TGTGCCAGCAGTTACTTAGGGGACAGGCTAGGGTATTTT. It translates to CASSYLGDRLGYF.